Presented here are 10 T cell receptor beta chains from one specimen sequenced in a study of CD8+ T cells in alopecia areata. RNA extraction and reverse transcription yielded cDNA as sequencing template. TCRdb keeps only in-frame clones here, not all; method: immunoSEQ multiplex PCR. The sample shows roughly 150,000 clones, about 54% of them seen only once. The sample taken for sequencing was CD4+ T cells sorted from blood. These receptors were collected from a human donor in good health.

This clone has more than one count but fewer than ten. V and J are TRBV28 and TRBJ2-7; tentative D call: TRBD2 (6 bases). V lost 3 bases to trimming and J lost 4 bases, with 10 bases between them. The germline CDR1 and CDR2 sequences are MDHEN and SYDVKM. CDR3 length: 13 residues. The CDR3 reads CASSLSGVYEQYF. In DNA form, the CDR3 reads TGTGCCAGCAGTTTGTCGGGAGTGTACGAGCAGTACTTC. The complete variable domain, with remaining parts taken from reference TRBV28 and TRBJ2-7, reads DVKVTQSSRYLVKRTGEKVFLECVQDMDHENMFWYRQDPGLGLRLIYFSYDVKMKEKGDIPEGYSVSREKKERFSLILESASTNQTSMYLCASSLSGVYEQYFGPGTRLTVT.

This chain links TRBV9 with TRBJ2-1; weak D call: TRBD2 (6 bases). V lost 4 bases and J lost 9, with 17 bases in between. Per germline, CDR1 SGDLS and CDR2 YYNGEE. The CDR3 runs 14 residues. DNA of the CDR3: TGTGCCAGCAGCTTGGGGGGAGAGGGTGGTGAGCAGTTCTTC. It yields the protein CASSLGGEGGEQFF.

This sequence joins TRBV29-1 and TRBJ1-2; 8 bases map to TRBD1. CDR1 and CDR2 (germline): SQVTM, ANQGSEA. Unmatched junction bases numbered 8, after V lost 4 bases and J lost 7 bases. This CDR3 comprises 13 residues. CDR3 loop: CSVASAGGFGYTF. CDR3 sequence (DNA): TGCAGCGTTGCATCGGCAGGGGGCTTTGGCTACACCTTC.

The rearrangement links TRBV28 to TRBJ2-1; D possibly corresponds to TRBD1 (6 bases). CDR1 MDHEN and CDR2 SYDVKM come from the germline V gene. Trimming pared 3 bases from V and 7 bases from J, leaving 25 bases between. This CDR3 region has 18 residues. The CDR3 nucleotides are TGTGCCAGCAGTTTTTTCCCGAGAGGGCCGGAGAGGGGGAATGAGCAGTTCTTC. Protein: CASSFFPRGPERGNEQFF. Drawing the rest from reference TRBV28 and TRBJ2-1, the complete variable domain is DVKVTQSSRYLVKRTGEKVFLECVQDMDHENMFWYRQDPGLGLRLIYFSYDVKMKEKGDIPEGYSVSREKKERFSLILESASTNQTSMYLCASSFFPRGPERGNEQFFGPGTRLTVL.

This sequence joins TRBV7-2 and TRBJ2-5; D not certain. The CDR3 spans 14 residues. Germline CDR1 and CDR2: SGHTA and FQGNSA. V was pared by 5 bases and J by 7 bases, with 17 bases between. CDR3 in amino acids: CASSPPNTAWTQYF. The CDR3 nucleotides read TGTGCCAGCAGCCCACCGAACACTGCGTGGACCCAGTACTTC.

This clone was seen a few times. The chain carries TRBV19 and TRBJ2-2, with D possibly being TRBD1 or TRBD2 (5 bases each). Trimming took 7 bases from V and 4 from J, leaving 16 bases between them. Germline V lookup: CDR1 LNHDA, CDR2 SQIVND (reference sequence). The CDR3 has 15 amino acids. The CDR3 is CASTPRVTATGELFF. In DNA form, the CDR3 reads TGTGCCAGTACCCCGAGGGTGACAGCCACCGGGGAGCTGTTTTTT.

This clone was recorded a few times. The V call is TRBV7-9, the J call TRBJ1-2; D not certain. The V gene lost 7 bases and the J gene lost 3 bases, with 15 bases spanning the gap. The length of the CDR3 is 14 residues. From germline, CDR1 is SEHNR and CDR2 FQNEAQ (reference sequence). CDR3 nucleotides: TGTGCCAGCACACTCCAGACCGGGGACTATGGCTACACCTTC. Translated, it gives CASTLQTGDYGYTF.

V gene TRBV2 combines with J gene TRBJ2-5; TRBD2 agrees at 8 bases. After removal of 4 bases from V and 5 bases from J, the junction contained 3 bases not matched to a gene. This CDR3 spans 13 amino acids. Germline CDR1 reads SNHLY; CDR2 reads FYNNEI. Here the CDR3 reads CASSGREGETQYF. The CDR3 DNA reads TGTGCCAGCAGTGGACGGGAGGGGGAGACCCAGTACTTC.

This clone turned up a few times. The chain recombines TRBV18 with TRBJ2-2; possible D gene TRBD2, 6 bases. CDR3 length equals 13 residues. The V gene lost 3 bases and the J gene lost 6 bases, with 8 bases spanning the gap. The germline V gene has CDR1 KGHSH and CDR2 LQKENI. Here the CDR3 reads CASSPREAGELFF. Written as DNA, the CDR3 is TGTGCCAGCTCACCTAGGGAGGCCGGGGAGCTGTTTTTT. The full variable domain, its missing parts supplied by reference TRBV18 and TRBJ2-2, is NAGVMQNPRHLVRRRGQEARLRCSPMKGHSHVYWYRQLPEEGLKFMVYLQKENIIDESGMPKERFSAEFPKEGPSILRIQQVVRGDSAAYFCASSPREAGELFFGEGSRLTVL.

The rearrangement uses TRBV7-9 and TRBJ2-1, with D possibly TRBD2 on 5 matching bases. This CDR3 region has 13 residues. Trimming took off 1 base at V and 10 bases at J, with 11 bases between the two ends. CDR1 is SEHNR and CDR2 is FQNEAQ in the germline V gene (reference sequence). As DNA, the CDR3 is TGTGCCAGCAGCTTAGATACGGCTAGCGAGCAGTTCTTC. Translating gives CASSLDTASEQFF.